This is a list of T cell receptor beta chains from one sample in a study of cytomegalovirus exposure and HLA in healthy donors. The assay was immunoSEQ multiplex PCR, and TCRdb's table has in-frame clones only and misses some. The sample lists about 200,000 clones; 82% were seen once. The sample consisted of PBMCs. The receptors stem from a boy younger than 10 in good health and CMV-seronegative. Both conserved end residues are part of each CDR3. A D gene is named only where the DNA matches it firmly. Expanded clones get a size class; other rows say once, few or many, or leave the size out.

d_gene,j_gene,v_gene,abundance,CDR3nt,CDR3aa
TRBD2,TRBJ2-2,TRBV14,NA,TGTGCCAGCAGCCAAGGCCCCATAGCGGGGGGGCCCTCCGGGGAGCTGTTTTTT,CASSQGPIAGGPSGELFF
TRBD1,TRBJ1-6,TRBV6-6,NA,TGTGCCAGCAAGCAGGGGGCTAATTCACCCCTCCACTTT,CASKQGANSPLHF
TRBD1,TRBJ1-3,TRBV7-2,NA,TGTGCCAGCAGCTGGGGACAGGGCGGAGGAAACACCATATATTTT,CASSWGQGGGNTIYF
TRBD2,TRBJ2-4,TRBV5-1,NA,TGCGCCAGCAGCTTTTTCCCGCGGGGGACCAAAAACATTCAGTACTTC,CASSFFPRGTKNIQYF
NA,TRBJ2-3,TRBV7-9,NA,TGTGCCAGCAGCTTAGGAGCTAGGCGGAGCACAGATACGCAGTATTTT,CASSLGARRSTDTQYF
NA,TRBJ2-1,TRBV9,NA,TGTGCCAGCAGCGTCACATATTCCTACAATGAGCAGTTCTTC,CASSVTYSYNEQFF
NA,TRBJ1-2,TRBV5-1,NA,TGCGCCAGCATGGCAGGAGGATATGGCTACACCTTC,CASMAGGYGYTF
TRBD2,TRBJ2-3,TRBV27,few,TGTGCCAGCAAACTAGCGGCTCTAGAGGATACGCAGTATTTT,CASKLAALEDTQYF
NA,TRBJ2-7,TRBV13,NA,TGTGCCAGCAGCCCCCCCTCGGGGTACGAGCAGTACTTC,CASSPPSGYEQYF
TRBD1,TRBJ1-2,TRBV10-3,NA,TGTGCCATCAGCAATCCGGGACAGCAGGCCTATGGCTACACCTTC,CAISNPGQQAYGYTF
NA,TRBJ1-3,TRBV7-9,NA,TGTGCCAGCAGCCTCTACGATGGAAACACCATATATTTT,CASSLYDGNTIYF
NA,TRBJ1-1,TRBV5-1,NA,TGCGCCAGCAGCTTGGCCGGGAGCCTTAACACTGAAGCTTTCTTT,CASSLAGSLNTEAFF
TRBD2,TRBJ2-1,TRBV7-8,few,TGTGCCAGCAGCTTAGCGGCCCGGGGGGGCTACAATGAGCAGTTCTTC,CASSLAARGGYNEQFF
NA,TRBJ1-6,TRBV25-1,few,TGTGCCAGCAGGGGGAGTGAGTACTCACCCCTCCACTTT,CASRGSEYSPLHF
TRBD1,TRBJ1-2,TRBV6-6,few,TGTGCCAGCAGGTTGACAGGGGTGGAGGGTGGCTACACCTTC,CASRLTGVEGGYTF
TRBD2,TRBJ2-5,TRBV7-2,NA,TGTGCCAGCAGCTTAGTTCTCCGGGCCGCGGGGGGAGAGACCCAGTACTTC,CASSLVLRAAGGETQYF
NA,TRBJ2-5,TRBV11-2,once,TGTGCCAGCAGCTTAGGGGGGGGGCAGAGGGAGACCCAGTACTTC,CASSLGGGQRETQYF
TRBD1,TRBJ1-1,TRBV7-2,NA,TGTGCCAGCAGCCCCCGGTGGGGACAGGGGGCTAGGGCTTTCTTT,CASSPRWGQGARAFF
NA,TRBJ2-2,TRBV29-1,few,TGCAGCGTTCTCTCAAGGGGGGGGGCAGCCGGGGAGCTGTTTTTT,CSVLSRGGAAGELFF
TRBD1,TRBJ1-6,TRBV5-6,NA,TGTGCCAGCAGAAAGGTGGACAGGAGAAATTCACCCCTCCACTTT,CASRKVDRRNSPLHF
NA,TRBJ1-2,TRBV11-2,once,TGTGCCAGCAGCTTGAGTCAGGGCGGGACGTTAAGTGGCTACACCTTC,CASSLSQGGTLSGYTF
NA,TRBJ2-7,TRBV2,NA,TGTGCCAGCAGTGTGGAGGGGGGGAGAACTTACGAGCAGTACTTC,CASSVEGGRTYEQYF
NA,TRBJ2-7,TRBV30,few,TGTGCCTGGAGGGGCCCCACCTACGAGCAGTACTTC,CAWRGPTYEQYF
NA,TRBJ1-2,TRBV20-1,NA,TGCAGTGCTAGGGAGGCGGGCTACACCTTC,CSAREAGYTF